The 29 T cell receptor beta chains given below trace back to one sample, sequenced in a study of CD8 T cells in ankylosing spondylitis. TCRdb re-called the 5' RACE reads with MiXCR, one entry per CDR3 protein. The data show around 300,000 distinct CDR3 sequences, roughly 14% seen once. Material: blood, either unsorted or a sorted T cell fraction (not recorded which). All receptors come from a male donor with ankylosing spondylitis or in good health (not recorded which).

The chain couples TRBV9 to TRBJ2-5, with D possibly matching TRBD2 (5 bases). This CDR3 has 15 residues. The V and J ends lost 0 bases and 3 bases respectively, with 12 bases between them. Germline lookup yields CDR1 SGDLS and CDR2 YYNGEE. The CDR3 here is CASSVAGGLKETQYF. CDR3 DNA: TGTGCCAGCAGCGTAGCTGGCGGGCTGAAAGAGACCCAGTACTTC.

This clonotype showed up many times. The chain recombines TRBV20-1 with TRBJ2-1; 8 bases align to TRBD2. CDR3 length equals 14 residues. The V gene end was trimmed by 5 bases and the J gene end by 3 bases; junction bases not matched to a gene: 6. The germline V gene encodes CDR1 DFQATT and CDR2 SNEGSKA (reference sequence). The CDR3 DNA reads as TGCAGTGCTCAGGCCGGGAGGGGCTACAATGAGCAGTTCTTC. Its translation: CSAQAGRGYNEQFF.

In its sample, this clonotype was seen a few times. The rearrangement joins TRBV11-2 to TRBJ2-3; 11 bases align to TRBD2. The CDR3 is made up of 15 amino acids. The germline V gene encodes CDR1 SGHAT and CDR2 FQNNGV. Trimming at V came to 3 bases and at J to 8 bases, leaving 7 bases not matched to a gene. In DNA, the CDR3 is TGTGCCAGCAGCTTTACTAGCGGGGGAGGGGGTACGCAGTATTTT. Translation: CASSFTSGGGGTQYF.

The sample holds a few counts of this clonotype. The chain employs TRBV2 and TRBJ2-7; tentatively, D is TRBD2 (6 bases). CDR3 length: 13 amino acids. Per the germline V gene, CDR1 is SNHLY and CDR2 is FYNNEI. V lost 7 bases to trimming and J lost 3 bases, with 13 bases between them. The CDR3 region has the DNA TGTGCCAGCACCCTCGGGGGTGACTACGAGCAGTACTTC. Translation: CASTLGGDYEQYF.

This clonotype has just a few counts. CDR3 DNA: TGTGCCAGCAGCTTAAGGGACTCCGGGTTCTCCTACAATGAGCAGTTCTTC. As protein: CASSLRDSGFSYNEQFF. The chain combines TRBV11-2 with TRBJ2-1, with D possibly TRBD2 on 6 matching bases. The V and J ends lost 2 bases and 0 bases respectively, with 14 bases between them. The CDR3 is 17 residues long. CDR1 is SGHAT and CDR2 is FQNNGV in the germline V gene.

This clonotype has just a few counts. V usage is TRBV12-3 or TRBV12-4 and J usage is TRBJ2-3; 7 bases match TRBD1. Trimming at V came to 6 bases and at J to 4 bases, leaving 4 bases not matched to a gene. The CDR3 is 13 amino acids. DNA of the CDR3: TGTGCCAGCAGGCGACAGGGCCCAGATACGCAGTATTTT. As protein: CASRRQGPDTQYF.

V is TRBV12-3 or TRBV12-4 and J is TRBJ1-1; a weak D match, TRBD1 (5 bases). The CDR3 is made up of 14 amino acids. V lost 3 bases and J 5 bases, leaving 13 bases between the germline ends. The CDR3 loop reads CASSFRGGVTEAFF. The CDR3 bases are TGTGCCAGCAGTTTTCGTGGAGGGGTAACTGAAGCTTTCTTT.

This clonotype was detected a few times. The V call is TRBV27, the J call TRBJ1-2, with D unresolved. Germline CDR1 is MNHEY and CDR2 is SMNVEV (reference sequence). V dropped 5 bases and J dropped 6 bases, with 19 bases sitting between them. The CDR3 spans 15 residues. CDR3 in DNA: TGTGCCAGCAGTCGATCACAACTCGTAGGCAATGGCTACACCTTC. Translation gives CASSRSQLVGNGYTF.

This clonotype came up a few times. The gene calls are TRBV20-1 and TRBJ2-5, with D possibly called TRBD1 or TRBD2 (5 bases each). Trimming removed 5 bases from V and 1 base from J, with 11 bases in between. CDR3 length equals 13 residues. Germline CDR1 and CDR2: DFQATT and SNEGSKA (reference sequence). CDR3 bases: TGCAGTGCTCTGGGGGAAGGCCAAGAGACCCAGTACTTC. It is translated as CSALGEGQETQYF.

The chain recombines TRBV5-1 with TRBJ1-2; 7 nucleotides match TRBD1. The CDR3 totals 14 residues. In germline, CDR1 is SGHRS, CDR2 YFSETQ. Trimming removed 4 bases from V and 2 bases from J; junction bases left unmatched: 5. CDR3: CASSVSTGNYGYTF. The CDR3 DNA reads as TGCGCCAGCAGCGTCTCGACAGGGAACTATGGCTACACCTTC.

The chain has TRBV5-1 and TRBJ1-1, with D possibly being TRBD1 (5 bases). V was pared by 3 bases and J by 4 bases, with 19 bases between. The CDR3 runs 16 residues. Germline-derived CDR1 and CDR2 are SGHRS and YFSETQ. The CDR3 loop is CASSWGPGDRFTEAFF. Written as DNA, the CDR3 is TGCGCCAGCAGCTGGGGACCGGGGGATCGATTCACTGAAGCTTTCTTT. Variable domain in full (rest from reference TRBV5-1 and TRBJ1-1): KAGVTQTPRYLIKTRGQQVTLSCSPISGHRSVSWYQQTPGQGLQFLFEYFSETQRNKGNFPGRFSGRQFSNSRSEMNVSTLELGDSALYLCASSWGPGDRFTEAFFGQGTRLTVV.

A few counts support this clonotype. The CDR3 region is CASSSRDSGANVLTF. The CDR3 coding sequence is TGTGCCAGCAGTTCCCGGGACAGCGGGGCCAACGTCCTGACTTTC. The chain employs TRBV25-1 and TRBJ2-6; TRBD1 matches at 7 bases. With 5 bases clipped from V and 4 bases from J, the junction kept 5 bases outside the gene matches. Germline V CDR1 and CDR2: MGHDK, SYGVNS. This CDR3 region has 15 residues.

This clonotype was observed a handful of times. The chain employs TRBV4-1 and TRBJ2-5, with D possibly being TRBD1 or TRBD2 (6 bases each). This CDR3 comprises 13 residues. The V and J ends lost 0 bases and 14 bases respectively, with 16 bases between them. The V gene's germline CDR1 is MGHRA and CDR2 YSYEKL. CDR3: CASSQEEGGGKYF. The CDR3 region has the DNA TGCGCCAGCAGCCAAGAGGAGGGGGGAGGCAAATACTTC.

The chain is built from TRBV3-1 and TRBJ2-2; D might be TRBD1 (6 bases). The CDR3 is made up of 16 amino acids. Germline V gene sequence: CDR1 LGHDT, CDR2 YNNKEL (reference sequence). V lost 3 bases to trimming and J lost 2 bases, with 13 bases between them. CDR3 protein: CASSHLNRVNTGELFF. The CDR3 DNA follows: TGTGCCAGCAGCCATCTCAACAGGGTTAACACCGGGGAGCTGTTTTTT.

The table lists this clonotype with a few counts. The rearrangement joins TRBV12-3 or TRBV12-4 to TRBJ2-3; 7 bases map to TRBD2. The CDR3 has 15 residues. Trimming took 5 bases from V and 4 from J; bases not matched to a gene: 9. This CDR3 is CASSPDRTRPDTQYF. The DNA for the CDR3 is TGTGCCAGCAGTCCCGACCGGACTAGACCAGATACGCAGTATTTT.

This clonotype is a singleton in its sample. In DNA, the CDR3 is TGTGCCAGCAGCTTACACTCCGACAGAACAGATACGCAGTATTTT. Amino acids: CASSLHSDRTDTQYF. The rearrangement uses TRBV7-9 and TRBJ2-3, with D maybe TRBD1 (5 bases). The germline CDR1 and CDR2 sequences are SEHNR and FQNEAQ (reference sequence). CDR3 length equals 15 residues. The ends were cut back, 2 bases at V and 3 bases at J, with 12 bases in the middle. The complete variable domain, with remaining parts taken from reference TRBV7-9 and TRBJ2-3, reads DTGVSQNPRHKITKRGQNVTFRCDPISEHNRLYWYRQTLGQGPEFLTYFQNEAQLEKSRLLSDRFSAERPKGSFSTLEIQRTEQGDSAMYLCASSLHSDRTDTQYFGPGTRLTVL.

Many counts were recorded for this clonotype. The genes are TRBV2 and TRBJ2-3; D perhaps matches TRBD2 (5 bases). The CDR3 is made up of 10 amino acids. Trimming cost V 10 bases and J 4 bases, with 6 bases left between them. The germline V gene has CDR1 SNHLY and CDR2 FYNNEI. The CDR3 protein is CAKRADTQYF. DNA of the CDR3: TGTGCCAAGAGGGCAGATACGCAGTATTTT.

In this sample, this clonotype turned up many times. The chain joins TRBV12-3 or TRBV12-4 to TRBJ2-3; D is unresolved. V gave up 5 bases and J gave up 2 bases, with 8 bases separating them. The CDR3 totals 13 residues. The CDR3 spells CASSRDLTDTQYF. The CDR3 bases are TGTGCCAGCAGTAGGGATCTCACAGATACGCAGTATTTT.

This clonotype turned up a few times. This chain uses TRBV20-1 with TRBJ1-1; D is perhaps TRBD1 (5 bases). V lost 6 bases and J lost 11, with 16 bases in between. This CDR3 region has 11 residues. In germline, CDR1 is DFQATT, CDR2 SNEGSKA (reference sequence). The CDR3: CSAILRGAAFF. In DNA, the CDR3 is TGCAGTGCCATCCTGAGGGGTGCGGCTTTCTTT.

This clonotype was counted between two and nine times. J is TRBJ2-1 and V is TRBV7-6, with TRBD2 matching 8 bases. This CDR3 is 16 amino acids long. In germline, CDR1 is SGHVS, CDR2 FNYEAQ. V trimming: 1 base; J trimming: 6 bases; junction bases outside the gene matches: 8. The CDR3 here is CASSLVGGGGVNEQFF. The CDR3 coding sequence is TGTGCCAGCAGCTTAGTCGGGGGGGGAGGCGTCAATGAGCAGTTCTTC.

In its sample, this clonotype was seen many times. Written as DNA, the CDR3 is TGTGCCAGCAGTTTTCGCGGCGGGGGCACAGATACGCAGTATTTT. Translation gives CASSFRGGGTDTQYF. The J gene is TRBJ2-3, the V gene TRBV12-3 or TRBV12-4, with a possible D match to TRBD2 (6 bases). The CDR3 runs to 15 residues. The V end lost 3 bases, the J end lost 1 base, and 11 bases lay between the germline ends.

This chain links TRBV5-6 with TRBJ1-2; D gene uncertain. The CDR3 sequence is 14 residues long. V shed 0 bases and J shed 7 bases, with 13 bases lying between them. CDR1 and CDR2 (germline): SGHDT, YYEEEE. The DNA of the CDR3 is TGTGCCAGCAGCTTGGGCCGGCTGATCGGTGGCTACACCTTC. Translated, it gives CASSLGRLIGGYTF.

This clonotype was detected ten times or more. The CDR3 sequence: CASSLASHTEAFF. DNA of the CDR3: TGCGCCAGCAGCTTGGCCAGCCACACTGAAGCTTTCTTT. V and J are TRBV5-1 and TRBJ1-1; D unclear. CDR1 SGHRS and CDR2 YFSETQ come from the germline V gene. The V and J ends lost 0 bases and 3 bases respectively, with 6 bases between them. The CDR3 consists of 13 residues.

This clonotype was counted a few times. This sequence joins TRBV20-1 and TRBJ2-1, with D possibly matching TRBD1 (6 bases). The CDR3 is 15 amino acids. Trimming removed 6 bases from V and 0 bases from J, with 15 bases in between. Germline lookup yields CDR1 DFQATT and CDR2 SNEGSKA (reference sequence). CDR3 nucleotides: TGCAGTGCCGAGTCAGGGGTCTTCTCCTACAATGAGCAGTTCTTC. The encoded protein is CSAESGVFSYNEQFF.

This rearrangement joins TRBV30 to TRBJ2-3, with TRBD1 identical over 10 bases. The J segment lost 9 bases and the V segment lost 0 bases, leaving 6 bases of the junction unmatched. The length of the CDR3 is 14 residues. Germline CDR1 reads GTSNPN; CDR2 reads SVGIG (reference sequence). This CDR3 is CAWSVGQGPGTQYF. The CDR3 DNA sequence: TGTGCCTGGAGTGTGGGACAGGGGCCCGGAACGCAGTATTTT.

V and J are TRBV5-1 and TRBJ1-1; the D gene is possibly TRBD1 (6 bases). V shed 4 bases and J shed 1 base, with 17 bases lying between them. CDR1 and CDR2 (germline): SGHRS, YFSETQ. CDR3 length equals 16 residues. In nucleotides, the CDR3 is TGCGCCAGCAGCCCCCGACTACAGGGACCGAACACTGAAGCTTTCTTT. It encodes CASSPRLQGPNTEAFF.

This clonotype was seen at least ten times. The chain combines TRBV5-1 with TRBJ2-3; D gene ambiguous. Trimming took off 1 base at V and 0 bases at J, with 6 bases between the two ends. Germline lookup yields CDR1 SGHRS and CDR2 YFSETQ. The CDR3 loop spans 14 amino acids. In DNA, the CDR3 is TGCGCCAGCAGCTTGCTAGAAAGCACAGATACGCAGTATTTT. As protein: CASSLLESTDTQYF.

This clonotype has only a few counts. This chain joins TRBV5-1 and TRBJ2-5; TRBD1 is a possible D gene (5 bases). Germline assignment: CDR1 SGHRS and CDR2 YFSETQ. Between the trimmed V and J ends, which lost 4 bases and 2 bases, there was a span of 6 bases. The CDR3 extends over 12 amino acids. The CDR3 protein is CASSGAQETQYF. The CDR3 DNA sequence: TGCGCCAGCAGCGGGGCTCAAGAGACCCAGTACTTC.

In this sample, this clonotype turned up a few times. The chain employs TRBV29-1 and TRBJ2-7, with TRBD1 identical over 7 bases. CDR1 and CDR2 from the germline V gene are SQVTM and ANQGSEA. The CDR3 covers 14 residues. V trimming: 5 bases; J trimming: 5 bases; junction bases outside the gene matches: 12. CDR3 nucleotides: TGCAGCGTTCGAACACTGACAGGGACCCACGAGCAGTACTTC. Amino acid sequence: CSVRTLTGTHEQYF.